This TCR beta chain emerged from a study of CD8 T cells in ankylosing spondylitis. A few counts support this clonotype. The antigen is undetermined. TCRdb itself ran the 5' RACE reads through MiXCR, one entry per CDR3 protein. The sample lists some 450,000 distinct CDR3 sequences, about 15% occurring once. Study-wide results and limits: Significant enrichment of disease-linked clones was reportedly seen in matched ankylosing spondylitis synovial fluid. Seemingly distinctive of ankylosing spondylitis blood was a TCR beta motif formed by eight highly homologous variants.

This CDR3 has 15 amino acids. CDR1 LGHDT and CDR2 YNNKEL come from the germline V gene (reference sequence). Trimming took 4 bases from V and 2 from J, leaving 13 bases between them. Input material: blood, either unsorted or a sorted T cell fraction (not recorded which). The chain couples TRBV3-1 to TRBJ2-3; tentatively, D is TRBD1 (5 bases). The sequence derives from a male donor with ankylosing spondylitis. DNA for the CDR3: TGTGCCAGCAGCCTCCGCCAGGGTCCCACAGATACGCAGTATTTT. It codes for CASSLRQGPTDTQYF.